The text below deals with one T cell receptor beta chain. Individual cDNA molecules (in the library) carried attached unique molecular identifiers. As originally analysed: Sampled TCR counts reached a median of roughly 100,000 per sample, with values ranging from about 23,224 to 700,000. One entry per CDR3 protein, called by TCRdb with MiXCR from the RACE reads. TCRdb's processing, not the authors' own work, is the source of the V and J calls. The top ten hold less than 2.5% of the sample, which has some 91,000 distinct CDR3 sequences, around 12% seen once. The germline V gene encodes CDR1 SNHLY and CDR2 FYNNEI. This CDR3 is 17 amino acids long. V lost 3 bases, J lost 0 bases, and 15 bases lay in between. The time point denotes: patch test 1, 2 weeks after DPC sensitization. Treatment noted: therapeutic diphenylcyclopropenone sensitization with weekly scalp DPC. Investigators collected blood before applying each patch test.

This entry is derived from a study of human T cells and chemical hapten exposure. The chain carries TRBV2 and TRBJ1-5, with TRBD1 as a possible D gene (5 bases). This TCR came from a woman aged 35 to 49 with alopecia areata. Some clones in this sample may be carry-over from other donors' samples. Material: whole blood, obtained in connection with sensitization to the hapten diphenylcyclopropenone (DPC). The CDR3 here is CASSDGQGTYSNQPQHF. The CDR3 DNA reads as TGTGCCAGCAGTGACGGTCAGGGTACCTATAGCAATCAGCCCCAGCATTTT.